These 8 T cell receptor beta chains originate from one sample sequenced in a study of CD8 T cells in ankylosing spondylitis. TCRdb itself ran the 5' RACE reads through MiXCR, one entry per CDR3 protein. The table records over 200,000 distinct CDR3 sequences, 10% of them present only once. Source material: blood, either unsorted or a sorted T cell fraction (not recorded which). These receptors were obtained from a male donor with ankylosing spondylitis or in good health (not recorded which).

Ten or more counts support this clonotype. The chain links TRBV27 to TRBJ2-7; either TRBD1 or TRBD2 may fit D (5 bases each). Between the trimmed V and J ends, which lost 3 bases and 4 bases, there was a span of 19 bases. The CDR3 has 16 residues. Looked up from germline, CDR1 is MNHEY and CDR2 is SMNVEV (reference sequence). In DNA form, the CDR3 reads TGTGCCAGCAGTTTCTCTGGGGGTTCCCCCTCTTACGAGCAGTACTTC. Translated, it gives CASSFSGGSPSYEQYF.

In this sample, this clonotype turned up once. The V call is TRBV15, the J call TRBJ1-1, with no clear D. Per germline, CDR1 LNHNV and CDR2 YYDKDF (reference sequence). The CDR3 is 16 amino acids. V was pared by 8 bases and J by 3 bases, with 22 bases between. Here the CDR3 reads CATFFNLTTLDTEAFF. For the CDR3, the DNA is TGTGCCACCTTCTTCAACCTGACGACCCTGGACACTGAAGCTTTCTTT.

This clonotype came up many times. The chain uses TRBV28 and TRBJ2-3, with D unresolved. The germline V gene encodes CDR1 MDHEN and CDR2 SYDVKM. With 2 bases removed from V and 2 bases from J, the gap between germline ends came to 8 bases. The CDR3 is 14 amino acids. The CDR3, as DNA: TGTGCCAGCAGTTTACAGCCGTACACAGATACGCAGTATTTT. Its protein product is CASSLQPYTDTQYF.

Ten or more counts support this clonotype. The genes are TRBV6-5 and TRBJ1-1; D remains unclear. The CDR3 length is 16 residues. V lost 2 bases to trimming and J lost 8 bases, with 21 bases between them. Germline V gives CDR1 MNHEY, CDR2 SVGAGI. The CDR3 bases are TGTGCCAGCAGTTACATGCTCACGAGGCGCGTTGCCGAAGCTTTCTTT. It is translated as CASSYMLTRRVAEAFF.

The rearrangement links TRBV6-1 to TRBJ1-2, with D possibly TRBD1 on 5 matching bases. Deletions cut 5 bases from V and 4 bases from J, with 17 bases between. CDR1 is MNHNS and CDR2 is SASEGT in the germline V gene. CDR3 length equals 15 residues. The CDR3 DNA reads TGTGCCAGCAGTCCAGCCGCAGGGCTTCCCTATGGCTACACCTTC. This translates into CASSPAAGLPYGYTF.

This clonotype was recorded many times. The chain couples TRBV5-1 to TRBJ1-1, with 10 bases that match TRBD1. After removal of 4 bases from V and 5 bases from J, the junction contained 5 bases not matched to a gene. The CDR3 sequence is 14 residues long. CDR1 and CDR2 (germline): SGHRS, YFSETQ. The CDR3 DNA is TGCGCCAGCAGCCCAGGGACAGGGGAAACTGAAGCTTTCTTT. As protein: CASSPGTGETEAFF.

This clonotype was seen ten or more times. The V call is TRBV5-1, the J call TRBJ1-1; 9 bases are shared with TRBD1. The V gene end was trimmed by 7 bases and the J gene end by 1 base; junction bases not matched to a gene: 5. From germline, CDR1 is SGHRS and CDR2 YFSETQ. The CDR3 length is 14 residues. The CDR3 DNA follows: TGCGCCAGCGGCTGGGGACAGGGGAACACTGAAGCTTTCTTT. Its protein is CASGWGQGNTEAFF.

About this clonotype itself: Germline is not matched at one junction end, which may reflect a read error. This rearrangement joins TRBV5-1 to TRBJ2-3; 7 nucleotides match TRBD1. Germline-derived CDR1 and CDR2 are SGHRS and YFSETQ. The CDR3 covers 16 residues. DNA for the CDR3: TGCGCCAGCAGCTTGGAAACAGGGGCCCAAGGACATACGCAGTTTTTT. This encodes CASSLETGAQGHTQFF.